This T cell receptor beta chain originates from a study of Graves' ophthalmopathy and Graves' hyperthyroidism. Study-level points and caveats: Using 13 signatures, a model distinguished ophthalmopathy from stable hyperthyroidism, reaching about 89% sensitivity and 81.08% specificity. In blood, most expanded thyroid clonotypes above 0.001 frequency were also detected.

New diagnoses, under 2 months' duration, and ages 18 to 65 characterized the hyperthyroidism patients. V dropped 5 bases and J dropped 2; count of bases not matched to a gene: 6. Looked up from germline, CDR1 is MNHEY and CDR2 is SVGEGT. The CDR3 covers 14 residues. As the template, RNA transcripts were used to amplify TCR beta CDR3 regions. Scientists carried out first-round RT-PCR using HTBI primers and then a second-round multiplex PCR. A single record per CDR3 protein comes from TCRdb applying MiXCR to the multiplex PCR reads. Found here are around 1.1 million distinct CDR3 sequences, about two fifths of them singletons; the top ten hold 11%. This clonotype was observed many times. What it binds is unknown.

This rearrangement joins TRBV6-2 or TRBV6-3 to TRBJ2-7; 7 nucleotides agree with TRBD1. The sequenced sample consisted of peripheral blood or thyroid tissue (not recorded which). This receptor was identified in an adult man with Graves' hyperthyroidism. CDR3 residues: CASSPRDSAYEQYF. As DNA, the CDR3 is TGTGCCAGCAGTCCTCGGGACAGCGCCTACGAGCAGTACTTC.